These 26 T cell receptor beta chains were all obtained from the same sample, sequenced in a study of shared clonotypes between healthy human individuals. Using immunoSEQ multiplex PCR, the repertoire was profiled, and TCRdb retains in-frame clones only, with some absent. The data hold 600,000 to 750,000 clones, with just under 75% observed a single time. Sequenced sample: memory CD4+ T cells sorted from blood. As for subset: CD45RA-negative fraction. All receptors derive from a woman younger than 45 in good health.

This chain uses TRBV6-4 with TRBJ1-5, with 7 bases fitting TRBD1. CDR1 and CDR2 from the germline V gene are MRHNA and SNTAGT. The CDR3 loop spans 19 amino acids. With V trimmed by 4 bases and J by 0 bases, 15 bases remained unmatched. CDR3 loop: CASSAPGTESSLSNQPQHF. For the CDR3, the DNA is TGTGCCAGCAGTGCCCCCGGGACAGAATCTTCCCTTAGCAATCAGCCCCAGCATTTT.

The table lists this clone with a few counts. V gene TRBV11-2 combines with J gene TRBJ2-7; TRBD1 agrees at 9 bases. This CDR3 has 13 residues. V dropped 6 bases and J dropped 4; count of bases not matched to a gene: 4. Germline CDR1 reads SGHAT; CDR2 reads FQNNGV. The chain's CDR3 is CASSRDRDYEQYF. CDR3 DNA: TGTGCCAGCAGTCGGGACAGGGATTACGAGCAGTACTTC.

CDR3 sequence: CASSDVPNREAGYTF. DNA of the CDR3: TGTGCCAGCAGTGATGTTCCGAATCGGGAAGCTGGCTACACCTTC. The chain combines TRBV6-1 with TRBJ1-2, with no clear D. This CDR3 spans 15 amino acids. Trimming stripped 3 bases from V and 7 bases from J, with 18 bases between. Germline CDR1 reads MNHNS; CDR2 reads SASEGT.

The V call is TRBV28, the J call TRBJ1-2; TRBD1 aligns across 7 bases. J gave up 5 bases and V 3 bases, and 6 bases lay outside the gene matches. Germline CDR1 reads MDHEN; CDR2 reads SYDVKM. This CDR3 region has 14 residues. CDR3: CASSLYTGVYGYTF. CDR3 DNA: TGTGCCAGCAGTTTGTACACAGGGGTGTATGGCTACACCTTC.

The CDR3 loop reads CASSQDRHSTNEKLFF. CDR3 bases: TGCGCCAGCAGCCAAGATCGTCACAGTACGAATGAAAAACTGTTTTTT. The V call is TRBV4-1, the J call TRBJ1-4; D is unclear. CDR3 length: 16 amino acids. Trimming took off 0 bases at V and 5 bases at J, with 13 bases between the two ends. Germline loops: CDR1 MGHRA, CDR2 YSYEKL.

The chain combines TRBV7-9 with TRBJ1-2; D remains ambiguous. Germline V gene lookup returns CDR1 SEHNR and CDR2 FQNEAQ (reference sequence). This CDR3 is built from 14 residues. V was pared by 2 bases and J by 7 bases, with 14 bases between. The CDR3 DNA reads TGTGCCAGCAGCTTACTGATTCGGGGTGTTGGCTACACCTTC. Protein: CASSLLIRGVGYTF.

This clone showed up just once. The genes are TRBV4-1 and TRBJ2-5, with 8 positions matching TRBD1. Germline-derived CDR1 and CDR2 are MGHRA and YSYEKL. The CDR3 totals 13 residues. V was pared by 1 base and J by 5 bases, with 0 bases of the junction left unmatched. The CDR3 DNA reads as TGCGCCAGCAGCCAAGGGACAGGGGAGACCCAGTACTTC. The encoded protein is CASSQGTGETQYF.

The V gene is TRBV7-6, the J gene TRBJ2-5; a possible D gene is TRBD2 (6 bases). This CDR3 region has 14 residues. Trimming left V 4 bases short and J 5 bases short, with 14 bases between. CDR1 and CDR2 (germline): SGHVS, FNYEAQ. CDR3 DNA sequence: TGTGCCAGCAGCTCGGGACTGCCGAGGGAGACCCAGTACTTC. This translates into CASSSGLPRETQYF.

The V call is TRBV27, the J call TRBJ2-1; weak D call: TRBD2 (6 bases). CDR1 MNHEY and CDR2 SMNVEV come from the germline V gene (reference sequence). The V end lost 5 bases, the J end lost 7 bases, and 18 bases lay between the germline ends. The CDR3 totals 15 residues. This CDR3 is CASSMKVEGPNEQFF. For the CDR3, the DNA is TGTGCCAGCAGTATGAAAGTGGAGGGCCCGAATGAGCAGTTCTTC.

This clone was seen once. V gene TRBV7-9 combines with J gene TRBJ1-2, with D possibly matching TRBD1 (5 bases). Trimming shortened V by 6 bases and J by 11 bases, and 19 bases separated the two germline ends. The CDR3 is 13 amino acids. The germline V gene has CDR1 SEHNR and CDR2 FQNEAQ (reference sequence). CDR3 nucleotide sequence: TGTGCCAGCAGTATTCAGGGAACTTCGGGTTACACCTTC. Encoded protein: CASSIQGTSGYTF.

V and J are TRBV10-2 and TRBJ1-1, with unresolved D. CDR1 and CDR2 from the germline V gene are WSHSY and SAAADI. The CDR3 has 13 residues. Trimming removed 1 base from V and 5 bases from J, with 8 bases in between. The CDR3 here is CASSEWGGTEAFF. The CDR3 DNA sequence: TGCGCCAGCAGTGAGTGGGGTGGGACTGAAGCTTTCTTT.

This chain joins TRBV6-4 and TRBJ1-1; maybe TRBD1 (6 bases). The CDR3 length is 14 residues. Trimming stripped 5 bases from V and 4 bases from J, with 14 bases between. Germline V gene sequence: CDR1 MRHNA, CDR2 SNTAGT. The DNA of the CDR3 is TGTGCCAGCAGTCCCGAGGGGGGGTTCACTGAAGCTTTCTTT. Protein product: CASSPEGGFTEAFF.

V usage is TRBV28 and J usage is TRBJ2-1; D is uncertain. V was trimmed by 5 bases and J by 0 bases, leaving 11 bases between them. The CDR3 has 15 residues. Germline assignment: CDR1 MDHEN and CDR2 SYDVKM. CDR3 in DNA: TGTGCCAGCAGTATAGACTTAAGCTCCTACAATGAGCAGTTCTTC. Its translation: CASSIDLSSYNEQFF. Full variable domain (missing parts from reference TRBV28 and TRBJ2-1): DVKVTQSSRYLVKRTGEKVFLECVQDMDHENMFWYRQDPGLGLRLIYFSYDVKMKEKGDIPEGYSVSREKKERFSLILESASTNQTSMYLCASSIDLSSYNEQFFGPGTRLTVL.

V usage is TRBV19 and J usage is TRBJ1-3; D call uncertain. Germline V CDR1 and CDR2: LNHDA, SQIVND (reference sequence). Trimming removed 5 bases at V and 0 bases at J, with 11 bases between. The CDR3 is 15 residues long. CDR3: CASSWKADSGNTIYF. The CDR3 nucleotides read TGTGCCAGTAGTTGGAAGGCGGACTCTGGAAACACCATATATTTT.

This clone was counted only a few times. This chain uses TRBV27 with TRBJ2-3, with D perhaps TRBD1 (6 bases). Germline lookup yields CDR1 MNHEY and CDR2 SMNVEV (reference sequence). CDR3 length equals 16 residues. The V gene lost 8 bases and the J gene lost 9 bases, with 27 bases spanning the gap. The CDR3 sequence is CASFASFGSQRGTQYF. DNA for the CDR3: TGTGCCAGCTTCGCTAGTTTCGGGTCCCAAAGGGGGACGCAGTATTTT.

The chain joins TRBV6-5 to TRBJ2-6; 7 bases align to TRBD2. V shed 8 bases and J 1 base; nucleotides not matched to a gene: 5. CDR1 is MNHEY and CDR2 is SVGAGI in the germline V gene. The CDR3 covers 15 residues. The CDR3 loop reads CASGAGVSGANVLTF. The CDR3 DNA reads as TGTGCCAGCGGGGCGGGAGTTTCTGGGGCCAACGTCCTGACTTTC.

The chain uses TRBV5-6 and TRBJ2-1; possibly TRBD1 or TRBD2 for D (5 bases each). The CDR3 loop spans 17 amino acids. The V end lost 4 bases, the J end lost 5 bases, and 22 bases lay between the germline ends. Germline V gives CDR1 SGHDT, CDR2 YYEEEE. The CDR3 protein is CASSLPRDGMEDNEQFF. The CDR3, as DNA: TGTGCCAGCAGCCTTCCCCGGGACGGGATGGAGGACAATGAGCAGTTCTTC.

This chain links TRBV27 with TRBJ2-7; tentative D call: TRBD1 (5 bases). The CDR3 runs 13 residues. CDR1 and CDR2 from the germline V gene are MNHEY and SMNVEV (reference sequence). V lost 5 bases and J 4 bases, leaving 12 bases between the germline ends. CDR3 nucleotide sequence: TGTGCCAGCAGTAGGATCGACAGTTACGAGCAGTACTTC. Translated: CASSRIDSYEQYF.

This chain's CDR3 is CASSMTGSYNEQFF. DNA for the CDR3: TGTGCCAGTAGTATGACAGGGTCCTACAATGAGCAGTTCTTC. This chain joins TRBV19 and TRBJ2-1; TRBD1 agrees at 7 bases. This CDR3 has 14 residues. Germline loops: CDR1 LNHDA, CDR2 SQIVND (reference sequence). Trimming cost V 3 bases and J 1 base; bases outside gene matches: 0.

The V call is TRBV27, the J call TRBJ2-7, with TRBD1 matching over 8 bases. The CDR3 runs to 13 residues. Trimming took 6 bases from V and 4 from J; bases not matched to a gene: 5. Germline V gene sequence: CDR1 MNHEY, CDR2 SMNVEV (reference sequence). The CDR3, as DNA: TGTGCCAGCAGCCCAGGGGGCTCGTACGAGCAGTACTTC. This encodes CASSPGGSYEQYF.

This rearrangement joins TRBV27 to TRBJ2-7, with 8 bases fitting TRBD1. V was pared by 6 bases and J by 6 bases, with 7 bases of the junction left unmatched. The CDR3 consists of 13 residues. Germline lookup yields CDR1 MNHEY and CDR2 SMNVEV (reference sequence). CDR3 protein: CASSRPGTGEQYF. In DNA, the CDR3 is TGTGCCAGCAGCCGGCCCGGGACAGGCGAGCAGTACTTC.

The rearrangement joins TRBV19 to TRBJ2-7; TRBD2 agrees at 8 bases. Looked up from germline, CDR1 is LNHDA and CDR2 is SQIVND (reference sequence). Losses at the gene ends were 4 bases for V and 4 bases for J; bases not matched to a gene: 3. This CDR3 has 13 residues. The CDR3 region has the DNA TGTGCCAGTAGTACCAGCGGGAGTTACGAGCAGTACTTC. It is translated as CASSTSGSYEQYF. Full variable domain (outside the CDR3, taken from reference TRBV19 and TRBJ2-7): DGGITQSPKYLFRKEGQNVTLSCEQNLNHDAMYWYRQDPGQGLRLIYYSQIVNDFQKGDIAEGYSVSREKKESFPLTVTSAQKNPTAFYLCASSTSGSYEQYFGPGTRLTVT.

This clone was observed once. This rearrangement joins TRBV25-1 to TRBJ1-1, with D possibly matching TRBD1 (6 bases). The CDR3 contains 15 residues. The germline V gene has CDR1 MGHDK and CDR2 SYGVNS. V was cut by 0 bases and J by 0 bases, with 8 bases left in between. Here the CDR3 reads CASSEYTGLNTEAFF. CDR3 DNA sequence: TGTGCCAGCAGTGAATACACAGGGTTGAACACTGAAGCTTTCTTT.

This chain connects TRBV28 to TRBJ2-7; tentative D call: TRBD1 (5 bases). V was cut by 6 bases and J by 5 bases, with 14 bases left in between. The CDR3 contains 13 residues. Germline V gene data show CDR1 as MDHEN and CDR2 as SYDVKM. CDR3 amino acids: CASRLQGRDEQYF. The CDR3 DNA reads TGTGCCAGCAGACTTCAGGGAAGGGACGAGCAGTACTTC.

Only a few counts were recorded for this clone. The V call is TRBV2, the J call TRBJ2-5, with 8 bases lining up with TRBD1. The CDR3 length is 12 residues. Germline V gene lookup returns CDR1 SNHLY and CDR2 FYNNEI. J lost 3 bases, V lost 7 bases, and 1 base had no gene match. The CDR3 DNA is TGTGCCAGCAACAGGGGGGAAGAGACCCAGTACTTC. This codes for CASNRGEETQYF.

The genes are TRBV27 and TRBJ2-7; D remains unclear. V dropped 2 bases and J dropped 4 bases, with 18 bases sitting between them. Germline V gene lookup returns CDR1 MNHEY and CDR2 SMNVEV (reference sequence). There are 16 residues in the CDR3. The CDR3 DNA reads as TGTGCCAGCAGTTTAGGAAGACACCGGATACCGTACGAGCAGTACTTC. This sequence encodes CASSLGRHRIPYEQYF.